This TCR beta chain comes out of a study of blood T cells in healthy people across ages (dated by TCRdb to the mid-2010s). Looking at the study overall: In model experiments, template switching captured roughly one uniquely barcoded TCR beta cDNA molecule for every two T cells. Age-related changes in TCR beta repertoire diversity were measured in the study by deep sequencing normalized with unique cDNA molecular identifiers. Four age groups were formed from the donors: young (average approximately 15 years), middle-aged (around 40), aged (about 62) and long-lived (about 75). Two additional independent replicas of 1 million unique cDNA reads from the same blood draw were analyzed for two donors (one aged 18 to 30 and one aged 80 or older). What the work shows at the level of the full study, not this receptor alone: Since profiling was done on bulk unsorted PBMCs, naive and antigen-experienced compartments could not be conclusively compared. The percentage of naive T cells measured by flow cytometry correlated strongly with observed TCR beta diversity. The long-lived group showed more naive CD4+ T cells, fewer expanded clones and increased TCR diversity than the aged group, suggesting age selection. Because donor CMV infection status was unknown, age-related changes in expanded clonotypes were potentially confounded. Estimates of total diversity based on one million sequenced T cells were considered lower bounds and underestimates. Observed TCR beta diversity per million T cells fell roughly linearly with age, and a significant reduction was already apparent by age about 38.

Systemically healthy Caucasian individuals from Russia, 35 to 50 in total and aged about 6 to 95 years, were included as donors. Ten milliliters of peripheral blood were collected from each donor into EDTA-treated Vacutainer tubes. Ficoll-Paque density-gradient centrifugation was used to isolate PBMCs, with at least 7 million obtained per sample. Trizol reagent was used to extract total RNA from the PBMCs, yielding at least 6 micrograms per sample. For every donor, flow cytometry on a PBMC aliquot measured the percentage of naive CD45RAhigh/CD27high T cells. Trimming accounts for 7 bases at V and 6 bases at J, while the number of junction bases matched to no gene is 10. Measured from the cysteine to the phenylalanine, the CDR3 is 14 residues long. Just the 42-base CDR3 DNA is kept, in frame starting at base 1. The CDR1 and CDR2 encoded by the germline V gene are ENHRY and SYGVKD. To prepare the library, 5' RACE was applied. Sequencing used an Illumina HiSeq 2500. A second about 6 to 11 cycle PCR used a sample-barcoded 5' primer and a J-beta primer mix. Each TCR beta cDNA molecule received a unique molecular identifier from a template-switch 5' adaptor carrying 12 random nucleotides. At least 2.5 million CDR3-containing paired-end reads were obtained from each sample. The Mint cDNA synthesis kit, primed by a TRBC-specific oligonucleotide, was used to synthesize first-strand cDNA from all RNA. After uracil-DNA glycosylase treatment, a first 18-cycle PCR used universal primers M1SS and BC2_uni_R on all cDNA. On the study's bioinformatics: For normalization, 1 million high-quality reads were randomly selected from each sample, with every read carrying a distinct molecular identifier. Reads with shared molecular identifiers were discarded instead of being binned into consensus sequences. MiTCR, set to a Q25 quality threshold and the strictest error-elimination algorithm, was used for CDR3 identification, clonotype clustering and error correction. A nonparametric unseen species model with Euler transformation was used to estimate lower-bound total TCR beta diversity. TCRdb reworked the public reads: Q25 trimming with fastp, MiXCR clone assembly, productive beta chains retained. For every CDR3 protein sequence, its rows merge into one entry that carries the most common genes and DNA. The V and J calls shown here were made by TCRdb, not taken from the authors' results. Across this sample there are roughly 560,000 distinct CDR3 sequences, with 24% seen only once. Around 10% of the sample rests with the top ten.

This clonotype was seen repeatedly, ten times or more. This clone's antigen is unknown. No base qualities exist here, and no much larger clone lies one base off it. The data were also submitted as part of a second study, on T cells of mothers and their children. That second report states: Nine systemically healthy Caucasian individuals served as donors, namely three mothers together with their six children. cDNA synthesis used all of the extracted RNA, with around 1.5 ug of RNA in each 15 ul reaction. In the second PCR, the M1S primer added sample barcodes and 2-4 random nucleotides. More than 8.5 million TCR beta CDR3 reads were obtained from each mother, and 2.5 million to 3 million reads were obtained from each child. TCR recombination output is similarly shaped by thymic selection in related and unrelated pairs, with a minor effect exerted by inherited differences. Normalized repertoire overlap was always slightly but never significantly higher in related than unrelated mother-child pairs. No persistent microchimeric T cell clones were found, with a detection sensitivity of approximately 95 clones per million clonotypes. In the study, deep NGS was used to compare the TCR beta repertoires of mothers and children, and features distinguishing related mother-child pairs from unrelated individuals were sought. Mothers averaged roughly 40 +/- 4 years of age and children averaged about 10 +/- 4 years. After adapter ligation with NEBNext reagents, the libraries were sequenced on Illumina HiSeq 2000 with 100+100 nt paired-end reads. To avoid cross-contamination, the mother libraries and the child libraries were prepared a month apart and sequenced in separate runs. Between roughly 500,000 and 2,100,000 distinct TCR beta clonotypes were identified per donor. Naive TCR beta clonotypes were estimated from low-frequency clonotypes matched to each donor's FACS-determined naive share, without sorting.

This receptor was identified in a boy younger than 18 in good health. The chain is assembled from TRBV10-3 and TRBJ1-2, with TRBD1 identical over 8 junction bases. The sample comprised blood. The CDR3: CAINSYGQGDGYTF. The DNA is TGTGCCATCAACAGTTACGGACAGGGCGATGGCTACACCTTC.